The 20 T cell receptor beta chains in this list originate from one sample, sequenced in a study of T cell repertoires in cytomegalovirus infection (dated by TCRdb to about 2019). In light of the paper, this sample's treatment or condition label describes: in vitro stimulation with specific CMV peptide epitopes to enrich CMV-specific T cells. Their antigen targets remain unknown. The listed sequencing device is Illumina HiSeq 1500. TCRdb cleaned the public reads at Q25 with fastp, built clones with MiXCR and kept in-frame beta chains. Each entry is one CDR3 protein sequence, shown with its most common DNA and genes. This sample comprises around 570,000 distinct CDR3 sequences, 40% of them detected only once. Jointly, the top ten make up 48% of the sample. The sequencing used cultured PBMCs, collected from culture after CMV antigen stimulation. The source is a human donor in good health (CMV status not recorded). Some clones in this sample may be carry-over from other donors' samples.

This sequence joins TRBV11-2 and TRBJ2-7, with 7 bases lining up with TRBD2. CDR1 and CDR2 (germline): SGHAT, FQNNGV. The ends lost 6 bases at V and 0 bases at J; junction bases unmatched: 5. This CDR3 has 14 amino acids. The CDR3 sequence is CASSTGGTSYEQYF. CDR3 nucleotide sequence: TGTGCCAGCAGTACGGGGGGTACCTCCTACGAGCAGTACTTC.

V and J are TRBV7-6 and TRBJ2-3, with 8 bases matching TRBD2. This CDR3 is 14 amino acids long. The germline gives CDR1 SGHVS, CDR2 FNYEAQ. V lost 5 bases to trimming and J lost 5 bases; unmatched junction nucleotides: 6. CDR3 bases: TGTGCCAGCAGCCTCCGCGGGAGGCAAGATACGCAGTATTTT. Protein sequence: CASSLRGRQDTQYF.

The rearrangement links TRBV4-3 to TRBJ2-7; D gene unclear. This CDR3 region has 15 residues. V was shortened by 1 base and J by 4 bases, with 14 bases between the two germline ends. Germline V lookup: CDR1 LGHNA, CDR2 YSLEER. The chain's CDR3 is CASSQVNLPTYEQYF. In DNA form, the CDR3 reads TGCGCCAGCAGCCAAGTGAACTTACCGACGTACGAGCAGTACTTC.

This clonotype was seen a handful of times. This chain connects TRBV7-9 to TRBJ2-7; 11 bases align to TRBD1. Germline-derived CDR1 and CDR2 are SEHNR and FQNEAQ (reference sequence). With V trimmed by 5 bases and J by 0 bases, 15 bases remained unmatched. The CDR3 has 19 residues. CDR3 nucleotides: TGTGCCAGCAGCCGAGCCCGGACAGGGGGCCCTATAAGCTCCTACGAGCAGTACTTC. Translating it yields CASSRARTGGPISSYEQYF.

This sequence joins TRBV27 and TRBJ2-7, with 11 bases lining up with TRBD1. CDR1 and CDR2 from the germline V gene are MNHEY and SMNVEV (reference sequence). J lost 9 bases, V lost 6 bases, and 1 base had no gene match. CDR3 size: 11 residues. CDR3 region: CASSGTGGQYF. The CDR3 coding sequence is TGTGCCAGCAGCGGGACAGGGGGGCAGTACTTC.

This clonotype was observed a few times. The V and J genes are TRBV7-8 and TRBJ1-3; D gene uncertain. Germline CDR1 and CDR2: SGHVS and FQNEAQ. The CDR3 runs to 16 residues. V dropped 4 bases and J dropped 0 bases, with 13 bases sitting between them. CDR3: CASSSLTVPSGNTIYF. In nucleotides, the CDR3 is TGTGCCAGCAGCTCGTTGACCGTCCCCTCTGGAAACACCATATATTTT.

This clonotype came up a few times. The chain is built from TRBV7-9 and TRBJ2-5, with TRBD2 as a possible D gene (6 bases). The V gene's germline CDR1 is SEHNR and CDR2 FQNEAQ (reference sequence). The CDR3 contains 13 residues. Trimming removed 5 bases at V and 5 bases at J, with 12 bases between. CDR3 residues: CASSLGEVETQYF. The CDR3 DNA is TGTGCCAGCAGCCTCGGGGAGGTGGAGACCCAGTACTTC.

This clonotype was seen many times. This chain connects TRBV7-2 to TRBJ2-1, with 12 positions matching TRBD1. The length of the CDR3 is 18 residues. Germline lookup yields CDR1 SGHTA and CDR2 FQGNSA. V dropped 5 bases and J dropped 10; count of bases not matched to a gene: 18. The CDR3 loop is CASSLRDRGRLLAQEQFF. CDR3 in DNA: TGTGCCAGCAGCCTCCGGGACAGGGGGCGTCTGCTGGCCCAGGAGCAGTTCTTC.

The chain recombines TRBV12-3 or TRBV12-4 with TRBJ2-1; 9 bases match TRBD2. With V trimmed by 4 bases and J by 7 bases, 5 bases remained unmatched. This CDR3 is 14 amino acids long. In DNA, the CDR3 is TGTGCCAGCAGTTATACTAGCGGGCTGAATGAGCAGTTCTTC. It translates to CASSYTSGLNEQFF.

This chain links TRBV20-1 with TRBJ1-6; D gene ambiguous. The CDR3 contains 15 residues. V lost 0 bases and J 7 bases, leaving 13 bases between the germline ends. Germline V gene lookup returns CDR1 DFQATT and CDR2 SNEGSKA (reference sequence). The DNA for the CDR3 is TGCAGTGCTAGAGATTATGCCAGAGAGAATTCACCCCTCCACTTT. Translated: CSARDYARENSPLHF.

This clonotype was recorded a few times. The chain couples TRBV19 to TRBJ2-1; no firm D call. V lost 6 bases and J 0 bases, leaving 12 bases between the germline ends. This CDR3 region has 15 residues. Germline CDR1 reads LNHDA; CDR2 reads SQIVND (reference sequence). The CDR3 bases are TGTGCCAGTAGGGAGTCGGCCAGCTCCTACAATGAGCAGTTCTTC. Residues: CASRESASSYNEQFF.

Remarks on this clonotype: At one end the junction does not follow the germline gene, possibly because of a read error. The J gene is TRBJ2-5, the V gene TRBV7-8; D remains unclear. Germline assignment: CDR1 SGHVS and CDR2 FQNEAQ. This CDR3 spans 15 amino acids. CDR3 DNA: TGTGTCAGCATCCCCGGCGGAAATTACCAAGAGACCCAGTACTTC. As protein: CVSIPGGNYQETQYF.

A single count supports this clonotype. The chain has TRBV20-1 and TRBJ2-7; D remains ambiguous. The CDR3 covers 15 residues. The germline CDR1 and CDR2 sequences are DFQATT and SNEGSKA (reference sequence). Between the trimmed V and J ends, which lost 3 bases and 2 bases, there was a span of 17 bases. CDR3 in DNA: TGCAGTGCTAGTACACCCGGTCGGAACCCCTACGAGCAGTACTTC. Translation gives CSASTPGRNPYEQYF.

The chain carries TRBV7-2 and TRBJ2-3, with TRBD2 as a possible D gene (7 bases). Trimming shortened V by 5 bases and J by 11 bases, and 20 bases separated the two germline ends. The CDR3 totals 14 residues. Germline V gives CDR1 SGHTA, CDR2 FQGNSA. CDR3 in amino acids: CASSKGGGGPRQYF. In nucleotides, the CDR3 is TGTGCCAGCAGCAAGGGAGGGGGGGGCCCCCGGCAGTATTTT.

The CDR3 reads CASSSGTDIPYEQYF. CDR3 DNA: TGTGCCAGCAGCTCCGGGACAGATATCCCCTACGAGCAGTACTTC. The rearrangement uses TRBV7-9 and TRBJ2-7; 7 nucleotides agree with TRBD1. CDR3 length equals 15 residues. Trimming removed 4 bases from V and 2 bases from J; junction bases left unmatched: 8. The germline gives CDR1 SEHNR, CDR2 FQNEAQ (reference sequence). Full variable domain (missing parts from reference TRBV7-9 and TRBJ2-7): DTGVSQNPRHKITKRGQNVTFRCDPISEHNRLYWYRQTLGQGPEFLTYFQNEAQLEKSRLLSDRFSAERPKGSFSTLEIQRTEQGDSAMYLCASSSGTDIPYEQYFGPGTRLTVT.

The gene calls are TRBV6-2 or TRBV6-3 and TRBJ2-7, with 8 bases aligning to TRBD1. Germline CDR1 MNHEY, CDR2 SVGEGT. V was clipped by 2 bases and J by 3 bases; unmatched bases: 6. CDR3 size: 15 residues. Written as DNA, the CDR3 is TGTGCCAGCAGTTACCCGCGACAGGGGCACTACGAGCAGTACTTC. Amino acid sequence: CASSYPRQGHYEQYF.

The V and J genes are TRBV2 and TRBJ1-1; unclear D gene. CDR1 and CDR2 (germline): SNHLY, FYNNEI. The V end was cut by 10 bases, the J end by 0 bases, with 9 bases between. This CDR3 has 12 residues. The CDR3 region has the DNA TGTGCCACGAAGCGGGTGAACACTGAAGCTTTCTTT. Amino acids: CATKRVNTEAFF.

This clonotype occurred many times. The gene calls are TRBV12-3 or TRBV12-4 and TRBJ1-3; 7 nucleotides agree with TRBD1. With 2 bases clipped from V and 4 bases from J, the junction kept 2 bases outside the gene matches. The CDR3 length is 14 residues. This CDR3 reads CASSLRGLGNTIYF. DNA for the CDR3: TGTGCCAGCAGTTTAAGGGGGCTCGGAAACACCATATATTTT.

V and J are TRBV10-3 and TRBJ2-7; 7 bases are a match to TRBD1. The length of the CDR3 is 14 residues. The junction had 16 bases not matched to a gene; V was cut back by 11 bases and J by 6 bases. The germline gives CDR1 ENHRY, CDR2 SYGVKD. The CDR3, as DNA: TGTGCCTCCGGCCTCACAGGGGAGAAGGGCGAGCAGTACTTC. Translation gives CASGLTGEKGEQYF.

This clonotype was counted between two and nine times. The chain employs TRBV5-6 and TRBJ2-1; TRBD1 agrees at 9 bases. The CDR3 length is 15 residues. The ends lost 4 bases at V and 6 bases at J; junction bases unmatched: 8. The V gene's germline CDR1 is SGHDT and CDR2 YYEEEE. CDR3 in DNA: TGTGCCAGCAGCATGACCGGGACAGGGACCAATGAGCAGTTCTTC. This encodes CASSMTGTGTNEQFF.